The 26 T cell receptor beta chains listed next were all sequenced from one sample in a study of early T cells in non-severe SARS-CoV-2 infection. Each CDR3 protein gets one entry after TCRdb re-called the 5' RACE reads with MiXCR. Of about 70,000 distinct CDR3 sequences listed, about 14% are singletons. The sample here was whole blood, taken at baseline. The source of these receptors is an adult who was a healthcare worker with PCR-confirmed SARS-CoV-2 infection or an uninfected control (not recorded which).

The sample holds a few counts of this clonotype. The rearrangement links TRBV20-1 to TRBJ2-7, with TRBD2 identical over 7 bases. V shed 0 bases, J shed 4 bases, and the junction held 3 bases outside the gene matches. CDR1 is DFQATT and CDR2 is SNEGSKA in the germline V gene (reference sequence). The CDR3 is 13 amino acids. CDR3 sequence reads: CSARDPGGYEQYF. CDR3 sequence (DNA): TGCAGTGCTAGAGATCCGGGGGGTTACGAGCAGTACTTC.

This clonotype was observed at least ten times. The rearrangement joins TRBV6-1 to TRBJ1-2; possibly TRBD1 for D (5 bases). The germline CDR1 and CDR2 sequences are MNHNS and SASEGT. The V gene lost 5 bases and the J gene lost 1 base, with 11 bases spanning the gap. The CDR3 is 14 amino acids. CDR3 sequence (DNA): TGTGCCAGCAGTCAGGGAGCCTTTAACTATGGCTACACCTTC. As protein: CASSQGAFNYGYTF.

V gene TRBV6-5 combines with J gene TRBJ1-4; D not resolved. Germline V lookup: CDR1 MNHEY, CDR2 SVGAGI. This CDR3 has 15 residues. The ends were cut back, 0 bases at V and 10 bases at J, with 15 bases in the middle. CDR3 in amino acids: CASSYSTEGMGKLFF. Written as DNA, the CDR3 is TGTGCCAGCAGTTACTCGACGGAAGGGATGGGAAAACTGTTTTTT.

This clonotype was found many times. V is TRBV7-2 and J is TRBJ2-3, with 8 bases lining up with TRBD2. Trimming cost V 7 bases and J 3 bases; bases outside gene matches: 12. CDR3 length equals 16 residues. The germline V gene encodes CDR1 SGHTA and CDR2 FQGNSA. For the CDR3, the DNA is TGTGCCAGCATCCCCAATAGGGGCGGGAGGACAGATACGCAGTATTTT. This sequence encodes CASIPNRGGRTDTQYF.

The chain is built from TRBV7-9 and TRBJ2-1, with TRBD2 matching over 7 bases. V lost 4 bases and J lost 7; bases outside the gene matches: 13. The CDR3 runs 16 residues. Germline values: CDR1 SEHNR, CDR2 FQNEAQ (reference sequence). CDR3 in DNA: TGTGCCAGCAGCTCATTCCGGGAGCGCGGGGGAAATGAGCAGTTCTTC. Its protein product is CASSSFRERGGNEQFF.

The V gene is TRBV9, the J gene TRBJ2-7; D is perhaps TRBD2 (5 bases). The germline V and J ends were trimmed by 0 bases and 3 bases, with 13 bases remaining between them. The CDR3 runs 15 residues. Germline CDR1 SGDLS, CDR2 YYNGEE. The CDR3 DNA is TGTGCCAGCAGCGTAGAACAAGACTACTACTACGAGCAGTACTTC. Its protein product is CASSVEQDYYYEQYF. Based on the CDR3 plus reference TRBV9 and TRBJ2-7, the full variable domain is DSGVTQTPKHLITATGQRVTLRCSPRSGDLSVYWYQQSLDQGLQFLIQYYNGEERAKGNILERFSAQQFPDLHSELNLSSLELGDSALYFCASSVEQDYYYEQYFGPGTRLTVT.

This clonotype was seen many times. The rearrangement uses TRBV6-2 or TRBV6-3 and TRBJ2-1; possibly TRBD2 for D (6 bases). Germline V lookup: CDR1 MNHEY, CDR2 SVGEGT. The CDR3 spans 19 residues. Trimming took off 5 bases at V and 2 bases at J, with 25 bases between the two ends. CDR3 loop: CASSPGLEVGHPTYNEQFF. DNA of the CDR3: TGTGCCAGCAGTCCGGGACTCGAAGTCGGCCACCCGACCTACAATGAGCAGTTCTTC.

In its sample, this clonotype was seen many times. V and J are TRBV7-2 and TRBJ2-2; 9 nucleotides match TRBD2. V gave up 5 bases and J gave up 4 bases; unmatched junction bases: 5. The CDR3 extends over 15 amino acids. CDR1 and CDR2 from the germline V gene are SGHTA and FQGNSA. Here the CDR3 DNA reads TGTGCCAGCAGCCCAGGACTAGCGATCACCGGGGAGCTGTTTTTT. Translation: CASSPGLAITGELFF.

The chain is built from TRBV6-2 or TRBV6-3 and TRBJ2-5; TRBD2 might be the D (6 bases). The germline CDR1 and CDR2 sequences are MNHEY and SVGEGT. CDR3 length: 14 residues. V lost 5 bases, J lost 4 bases, and 14 bases lay in between. The CDR3 region is CASSPRLGGETQYF. The CDR3 region has the DNA TGTGCCAGCAGTCCACGACTAGGCGGAGAGACCCAGTACTTC.

This rearrangement joins TRBV14 to TRBJ2-2; D ambiguous. Germline V CDR1 and CDR2: SGHDN, FVKESK. V was pared by 4 bases and J by 6 bases, with 12 bases between. CDR3 length equals 14 residues. The chain's CDR3 is CASSLQGPPGELFF. Written as DNA, the CDR3 is TGTGCCAGCAGCCTACAAGGGCCGCCCGGGGAGCTGTTTTTT.

The chain employs TRBV7-3 and TRBJ2-3, with unresolved D. The V end lost 2 bases, the J end lost 0 bases, and 9 bases lay between the germline ends. This CDR3 is built from 15 residues. The V gene's germline CDR1 is SGHTA and CDR2 FQGTGA. The CDR3: CASSLGTRSTDTQYF. The DNA for the CDR3 is TGTGCCAGCAGCTTAGGAACAAGAAGCACAGATACGCAGTATTTT.

This clonotype was detected once. The genes are TRBV29-1 and TRBJ2-3, with D perhaps TRBD2 (7 bases). The V end was cut by 7 bases, the J end by 1 base, with 9 bases between. This CDR3 comprises 12 residues. Germline values: CDR1 SQVTM, CDR2 ANQGSEA. The CDR3 region is CSGGGGTDTQYF. The DNA of the CDR3 is TGCAGCGGGGGGGGCGGCACAGATACGCAGTATTTT.

In this sample, this clonotype turned up a few times. This chain connects TRBV20-1 to TRBJ2-1; 7 bases match TRBD1. The CDR3 totals 15 residues. The germline CDR1 and CDR2 sequences are DFQATT and SNEGSKA (reference sequence). V lost 3 bases to trimming and J lost 0 bases; unmatched junction nucleotides: 5. CDR3 sequence: CSARARDSSYNEQFF. CDR3 bases: TGCAGTGCTAGGGCCCGGGACAGCTCCTACAATGAGCAGTTCTTC.

This rearrangement joins TRBV5-4 to TRBJ2-3; D possibly matches TRBD1 or TRBD2 (5 bases each). The germline V gene encodes CDR1 SGHNT and CDR2 YYREEE (reference sequence). This CDR3 has 16 residues. Deletions cut 2 bases from V and 4 bases from J, with 17 bases between. CDR3 DNA: TGTGCCAGCAGCTTAAACACGGGGCGAAGAGCAGATACGCAGTATTTT. Encoded protein: CASSLNTGRRADTQYF.

This chain links TRBV6-5 with TRBJ1-4, with D possibly matching TRBD1 (5 bases). This CDR3 region has 12 residues. Germline loops: CDR1 MNHEY, CDR2 SVGAGI. Trimming cost V 2 bases and J 12 bases, with 10 bases left between them. CDR3 amino acids: CASSYEGRELFF. In DNA, the CDR3 is TGTGCCAGCAGTTACGAGGGGAGAGAACTGTTTTTT.

Many counts were recorded for this clonotype. The chain employs TRBV11-2 and TRBJ2-1; D is possibly TRBD2 (6 bases). CDR1 and CDR2 from the germline V gene are SGHAT and FQNNGV. The CDR3 loop spans 12 amino acids. Trimming took off 3 bases at V and 15 bases at J, with 15 bases between the two ends. The CDR3 DNA is TGTGCCAGCAGCTTCTACGCTAGCGAGGGGTTCTTC. The encoded protein is CASSFYASEGFF.

J is TRBJ1-5 and V is TRBV30, with D tentatively TRBD1 (6 bases). This CDR3 has 13 residues. V lost 5 bases, J lost 0 bases, and 8 bases lay in between. Germline CDR1 and CDR2: GTSNPN and SVGIG (reference sequence). CDR3 nucleotides: TGTGCCTGGGAGGGGGGTAGCAATCAGCCCCAGCATTTT. This gives the protein CAWEGGSNQPQHF.

This clonotype was counted only a few times. The J gene is TRBJ2-1, the V gene TRBV27; the D call may be TRBD1 or TRBD2 (5 bases each). Between the trimmed V and J ends, which lost 8 bases and 2 bases, there was a span of 13 bases. CDR3 length equals 14 residues. The V gene's germline CDR1 is MNHEY and CDR2 SMNVEV (reference sequence). CDR3 nucleotides: TGTGCCAGCCGCCCCGGGGACCCCTACAATGAGCAGTTCTTC. Translation gives CASRPGDPYNEQFF.

The V gene is TRBV7-2, the J gene TRBJ2-4; D might be TRBD2 (5 bases). The CDR3 covers 17 residues. The germline V gene has CDR1 SGHTA and CDR2 FQGNSA. V was shortened by 8 bases and J by 6 bases, with 26 bases between the two germline ends. The CDR3 protein is CASHPPGSTSVGNIQYF. CDR3 in DNA: TGTGCCAGCCACCCACCGGGGTCTACCTCAGTAGGAAACATTCAGTACTTC.

The V and J genes are TRBV2 and TRBJ1-4, with 8 bases aligning to TRBD1. With V trimmed by 5 bases and J by 5 bases, 7 bases remained unmatched. CDR1 is SNHLY and CDR2 is FYNNEI in the germline V gene. The CDR3 is made up of 15 amino acids. CDR3 sequence (DNA): TGTGCCAGCAGTTGGACAGGGAACTCCAATGAAAAACTGTTTTTT. Residues: CASSWTGNSNEKLFF.

This clonotype was recorded many times. V gene TRBV20-1 combines with J gene TRBJ2-1; 9 bases line up with TRBD2. CDR1 and CDR2 (germline): DFQATT, SNEGSKA (reference sequence). V gave up 1 base and J gave up 9 bases; unmatched junction bases: 13. The CDR3 covers 16 residues. The CDR3 bases are TGCAGTGCTAGAGCCTGGGCTAGCGGCGGGAGGGGTGAGCAGTTCTTC. It is translated as CSARAWASGGRGEQFF.

This clonotype was found a few times. The chain uses TRBV29-1 and TRBJ2-3, with 8 nucleotides matching TRBD2. The CDR3 is 14 amino acids. Germline CDR1 and CDR2: SQVTM and ANQGSEA. J was trimmed by 2 bases and V by 7 bases; bases with no gene match: 8. The DNA for the CDR3 is TGCAGCGGGTTAGCGGGAATACCCACAGATACGCAGTATTTT. As protein: CSGLAGIPTDTQYF.

The V gene is TRBV24-1, the J gene TRBJ1-2; perhaps TRBD1 as D (5 bases). Germline loops: CDR1 KGHDR, CDR2 SFDVKD. CDR3 length: 17 residues. Trimming removed 3 bases at V and 3 bases at J, with 19 bases between. The CDR3 DNA sequence: TGTGCCACCAGTGATCCTCAGGCGGGAGACAGATACTATGGCTACACCTTC. Residues: CATSDPQAGDRYYGYTF.

The genes are TRBV29-1 and TRBJ1-1; D is unresolved. Germline V gene data show CDR1 as SQVTM and CDR2 as ANQGSEA. The ends were cut back, 4 bases at V and 1 base at J, with 4 bases in the middle. The CDR3 loop spans 11 amino acids. This CDR3 reads CSVARNTEAFF. The DNA for the CDR3 is TGCAGCGTTGCTAGGAACACTGAAGCTTTCTTT.

This clonotype came up a few times. V is TRBV21-1 and J is TRBJ2-4; no check of the table's D call, TRBD1, against the DNA was made. TRBV21-1 is labeled a pseudogene. The CDR3 runs to 11 residues. The chain's CDR3 is CVGAVKNIQYF. CDR3 in DNA: TGTGTGGGCGCTGTCAAAAACATTCAGTACTTC.

In its sample, this clonotype was seen a few times. This chain uses TRBV5-1 with TRBJ2-7; D might be TRBD1 (6 bases). The CDR3 consists of 14 residues. Germline CDR1 and CDR2: SGHRS and YFSETQ. The V end lost 0 bases, the J end lost 0 bases, and 7 bases lay between the germline ends. The CDR3 bases are TGCGCCAGCAGCTTGGGGGGGCGCTCCTACGAGCAGTACTTC. Residues: CASSLGGRSYEQYF. Full variable domain (outside the CDR3, taken from reference TRBV5-1 and TRBJ2-7): KAGVTQTPRYLIKTRGQQVTLSCSPISGHRSVSWYQQTPGQGLQFLFEYFSETQRNKGNFPGRFSGRQFSNSRSEMNVSTLELGDSALYLCASSLGGRSYEQYFGPGTRLTVT.